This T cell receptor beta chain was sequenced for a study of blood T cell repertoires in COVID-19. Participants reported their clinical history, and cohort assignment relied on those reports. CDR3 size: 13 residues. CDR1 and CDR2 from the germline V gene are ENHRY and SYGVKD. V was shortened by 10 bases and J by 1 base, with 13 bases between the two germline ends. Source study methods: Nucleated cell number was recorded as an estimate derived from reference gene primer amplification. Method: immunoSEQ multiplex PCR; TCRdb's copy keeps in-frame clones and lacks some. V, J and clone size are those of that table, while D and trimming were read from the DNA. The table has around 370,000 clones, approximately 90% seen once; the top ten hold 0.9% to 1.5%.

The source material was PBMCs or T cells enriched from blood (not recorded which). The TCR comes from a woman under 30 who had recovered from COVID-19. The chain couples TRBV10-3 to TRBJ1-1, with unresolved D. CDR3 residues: CATEALRNTEAFF. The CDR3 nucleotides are TGTGCCACCGAGGCTTTAAGGAACACTGAAGCTTTCTTT.